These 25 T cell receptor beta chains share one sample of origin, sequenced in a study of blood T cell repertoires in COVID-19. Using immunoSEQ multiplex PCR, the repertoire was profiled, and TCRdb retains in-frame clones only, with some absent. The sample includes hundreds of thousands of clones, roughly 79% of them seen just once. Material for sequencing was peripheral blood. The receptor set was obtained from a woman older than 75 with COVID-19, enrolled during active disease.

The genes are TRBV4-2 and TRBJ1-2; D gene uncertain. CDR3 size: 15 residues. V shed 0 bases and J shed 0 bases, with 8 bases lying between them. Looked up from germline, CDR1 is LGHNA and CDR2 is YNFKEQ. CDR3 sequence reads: CASSQETVANYGYTF. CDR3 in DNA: TGTGCCAGCAGCCAAGAAACAGTAGCTAACTATGGCTACACCTTC.

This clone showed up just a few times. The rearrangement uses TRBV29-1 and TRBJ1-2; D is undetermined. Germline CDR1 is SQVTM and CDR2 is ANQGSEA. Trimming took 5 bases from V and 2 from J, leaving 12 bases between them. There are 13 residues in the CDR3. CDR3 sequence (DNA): TGCAGCGTTTCTCGTATGGGCAACTATGGCTACACCTTC. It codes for CSVSRMGNYGYTF. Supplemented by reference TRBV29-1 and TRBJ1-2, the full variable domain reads SAVISQKPSRDICQRGTSLTIQCQVDSQVTMMFWYRQQPGQSLTLIATANQGSEATYESGFVIDKFPISRPNLTFSTLTVSNMSPEDSSIYLCSVSRMGNYGYTFGSGTRLTVV.

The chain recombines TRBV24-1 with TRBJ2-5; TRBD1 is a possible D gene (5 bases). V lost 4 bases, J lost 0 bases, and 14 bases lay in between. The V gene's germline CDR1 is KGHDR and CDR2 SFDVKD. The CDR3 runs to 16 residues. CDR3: CATSEGAANHQETQYF. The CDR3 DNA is TGTGCCACCAGTGAAGGGGCCGCCAACCACCAAGAGACCCAGTACTTC.

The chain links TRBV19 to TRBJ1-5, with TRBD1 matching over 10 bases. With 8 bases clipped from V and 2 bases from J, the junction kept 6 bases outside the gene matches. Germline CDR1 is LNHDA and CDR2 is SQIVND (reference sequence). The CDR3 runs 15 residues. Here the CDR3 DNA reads TGTGCCAGTCGGGACAGGGGACGAGGCAATCAGCCCCAGCATTTT. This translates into CASRDRGRGNQPQHF.

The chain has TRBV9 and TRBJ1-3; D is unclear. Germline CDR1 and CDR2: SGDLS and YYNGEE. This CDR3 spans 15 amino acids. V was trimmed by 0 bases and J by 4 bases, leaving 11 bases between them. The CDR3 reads CASSVDVYEGNTIYF. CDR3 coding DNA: TGTGCCAGCAGCGTAGATGTATACGAGGGAAACACCATATATTTT.

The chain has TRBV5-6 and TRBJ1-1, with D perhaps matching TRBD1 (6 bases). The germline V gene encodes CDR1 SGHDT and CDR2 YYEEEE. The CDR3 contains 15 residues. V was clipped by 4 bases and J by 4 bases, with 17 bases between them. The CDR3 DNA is TGTGCCAGCAGCCCCCAGGGGACCCTAAGCACTGAAGCTTTCTTT. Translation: CASSPQGTLSTEAFF. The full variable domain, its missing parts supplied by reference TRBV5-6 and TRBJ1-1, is DAGVTQSPTHLIKTRGQQVTLRCSPKSGHDTVSWYQQALGQGPQFIFQYYEEEERQRGNFPDRFSGHQFPNYSSELNVNALLLGDSALYLCASSPQGTLSTEAFFGQGTRLTVV.

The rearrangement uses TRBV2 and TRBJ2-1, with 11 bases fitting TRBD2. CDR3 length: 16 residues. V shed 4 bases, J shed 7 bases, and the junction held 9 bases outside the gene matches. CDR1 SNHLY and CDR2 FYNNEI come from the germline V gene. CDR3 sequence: CASSGLAGGLWNEQFF. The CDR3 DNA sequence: TGTGCCAGCAGTGGGCTAGCGGGGGGATTATGGAATGAGCAGTTCTTC.

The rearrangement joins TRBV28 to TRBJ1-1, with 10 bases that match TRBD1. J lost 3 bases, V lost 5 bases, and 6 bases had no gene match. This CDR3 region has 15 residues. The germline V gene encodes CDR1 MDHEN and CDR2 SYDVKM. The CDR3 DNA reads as TGTGCCAGCAGTCTTACCGGGACAGGGGACACTGAAGCTTTCTTT. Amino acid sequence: CASSLTGTGDTEAFF.

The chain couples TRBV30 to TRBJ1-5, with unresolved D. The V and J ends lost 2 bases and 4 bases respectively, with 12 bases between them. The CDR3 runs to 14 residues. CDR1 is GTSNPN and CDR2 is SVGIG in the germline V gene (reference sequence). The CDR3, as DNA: TGTGCCTGGAGTTTACAACCCGCTAATCAGCCCCAGCATTTT. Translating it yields CAWSLQPANQPQHF.

CDR3 residues: CASSPRDSYGYTF. In DNA form, the CDR3 reads TGTGCCAGCTCACCCCGGGACAGCTATGGCTACACCTTC. V gene TRBV18 combines with J gene TRBJ1-2; 7 nucleotides line up with TRBD1. V gave up 3 bases and J gave up 4 bases; unmatched junction bases: 2. The V gene's germline CDR1 is KGHSH and CDR2 LQKENI. CDR3 length: 13 amino acids.

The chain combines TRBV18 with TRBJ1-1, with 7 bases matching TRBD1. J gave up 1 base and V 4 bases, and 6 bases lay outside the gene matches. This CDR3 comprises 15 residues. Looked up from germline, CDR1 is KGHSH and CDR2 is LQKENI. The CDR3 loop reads CASSRLGQKNTEAFF. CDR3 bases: TGTGCCAGCTCACGATTGGGACAGAAGAACACTGAAGCTTTCTTT.

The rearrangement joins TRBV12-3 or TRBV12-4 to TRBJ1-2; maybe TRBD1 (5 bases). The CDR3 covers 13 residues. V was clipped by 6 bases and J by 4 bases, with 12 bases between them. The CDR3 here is CASSPGRAYGYTF. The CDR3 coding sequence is TGTGCCAGCAGCCCAGGGAGGGCCTATGGCTACACCTTC.

The CDR3 DNA follows: TGTGCCAGCAGTTTCGGGGGGAAAAACACTGAAGCTTTCTTT. As protein: CASSFGGKNTEAFF. The chain links TRBV28 to TRBJ1-1, with a weak D call TRBD1 (5 bases). The CDR3 sequence is 14 residues long. Germline V gives CDR1 MDHEN, CDR2 SYDVKM. The germline V and J ends were trimmed by 3 bases and 2 bases, with 10 bases remaining between them.

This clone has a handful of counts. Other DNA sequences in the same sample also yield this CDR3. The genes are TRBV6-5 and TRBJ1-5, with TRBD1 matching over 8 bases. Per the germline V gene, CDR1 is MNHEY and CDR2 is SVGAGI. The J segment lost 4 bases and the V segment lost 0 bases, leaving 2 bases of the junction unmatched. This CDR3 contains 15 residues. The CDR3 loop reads CASSYSNRGNQPQHF. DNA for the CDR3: TGTGCCAGCAGTTACTCAAACAGGGGGAATCAGCCCCAGCATTTT.

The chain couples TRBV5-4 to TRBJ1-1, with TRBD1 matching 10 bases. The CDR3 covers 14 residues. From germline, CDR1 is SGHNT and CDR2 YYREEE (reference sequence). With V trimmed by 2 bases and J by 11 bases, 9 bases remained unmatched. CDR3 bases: TGTGCCAGCAGCTTACCGGGACAGGGGAAGGGGGCTTTCTTT. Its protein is CASSLPGQGKGAFF.

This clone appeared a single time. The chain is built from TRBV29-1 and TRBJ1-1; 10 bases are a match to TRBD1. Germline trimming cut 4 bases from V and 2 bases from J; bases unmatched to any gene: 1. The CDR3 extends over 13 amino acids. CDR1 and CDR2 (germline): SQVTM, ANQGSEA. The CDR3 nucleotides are TGCAGCGTTGTGACAGGGGGCAACACTGAAGCTTTCTTT. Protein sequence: CSVVTGGNTEAFF.

The CDR3 bases are TGTGCCAGCAGCCTTGAGGGAGATACGCAGTATTTT. The encoded protein is CASSLEGDTQYF. The gene calls are TRBV9 and TRBJ2-3, with D tentatively TRBD2 (5 bases). V was clipped by 4 bases and J by 5 bases, with 8 bases between them. The CDR3 spans 12 residues. Germline assignment: CDR1 SGDLS and CDR2 YYNGEE.

This CDR3 is CSASRGGGTYEQYF. The CDR3 bases are TGCAGTGCTAGTAGAGGCGGGGGCACCTACGAGCAGTACTTC. The gene calls are TRBV20-1 and TRBJ2-7, with a tentative D call TRBD2 (7 bases). This CDR3 has 14 residues. Germline CDR1 and CDR2: DFQATT and SNEGSKA (reference sequence). Trimming shortened V by 3 bases and J by 2 bases, and 14 bases separated the two germline ends.

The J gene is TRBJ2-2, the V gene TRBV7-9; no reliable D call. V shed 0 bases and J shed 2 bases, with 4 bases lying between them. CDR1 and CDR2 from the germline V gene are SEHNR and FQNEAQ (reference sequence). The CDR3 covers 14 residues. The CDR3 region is CASSLALNTGELFF. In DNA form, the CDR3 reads TGTGCCAGCAGCTTAGCCCTCAACACCGGGGAGCTGTTTTTT.

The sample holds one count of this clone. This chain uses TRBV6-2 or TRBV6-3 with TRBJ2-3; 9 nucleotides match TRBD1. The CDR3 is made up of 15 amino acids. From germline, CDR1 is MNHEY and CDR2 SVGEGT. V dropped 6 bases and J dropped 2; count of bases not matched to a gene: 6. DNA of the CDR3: TGTGCCAGCAGCCAGGACAGGGGACTCACAGATACGCAGTATTTT. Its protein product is CASSQDRGLTDTQYF.

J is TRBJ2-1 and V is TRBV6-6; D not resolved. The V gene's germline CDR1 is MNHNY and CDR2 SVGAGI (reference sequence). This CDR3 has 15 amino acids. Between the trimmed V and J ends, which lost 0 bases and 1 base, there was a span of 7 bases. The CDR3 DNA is TGTGCCAGCAGTTACTCTTCCGGGTCCTACAATGAGCAGTTCTTC. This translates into CASSYSSGSYNEQFF.

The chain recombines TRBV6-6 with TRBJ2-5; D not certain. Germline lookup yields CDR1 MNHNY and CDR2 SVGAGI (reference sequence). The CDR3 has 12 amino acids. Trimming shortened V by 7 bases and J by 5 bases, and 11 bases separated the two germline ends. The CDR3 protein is CASTDPGETQYF. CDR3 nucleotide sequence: TGTGCCAGCACCGACCCCGGGGAGACCCAGTACTTC.

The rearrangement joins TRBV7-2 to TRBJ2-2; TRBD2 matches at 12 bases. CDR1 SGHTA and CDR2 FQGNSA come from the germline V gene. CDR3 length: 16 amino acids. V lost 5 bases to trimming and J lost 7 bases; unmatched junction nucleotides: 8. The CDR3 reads CASSPRLAGAIGELFF. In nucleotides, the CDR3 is TGTGCCAGCAGCCCAAGACTAGCGGGAGCTATCGGGGAGCTGTTTTTT. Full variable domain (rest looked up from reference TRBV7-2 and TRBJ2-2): GAGVSQSPSNKVTEKGKDVELRCDPISGHTALYWYRQSLGQGLEFLIYFQGNSAPDKSGLPSDRFSAERTGGSVSTLTIQRTQQEDSAVYLCASSPRLAGAIGELFFGEGSRLTVL.

The DNA of the CDR3 is TGTGCCTGGAGTGATGGACAGCTGAACACTGAAGCTTTCTTT. This gives the protein CAWSDGQLNTEAFF. This rearrangement joins TRBV30 to TRBJ1-1; tentatively, D is TRBD1 (6 bases). The germline V gene has CDR1 GTSNPN and CDR2 SVGIG (reference sequence). The CDR3 consists of 14 residues. Trimming took 1 base from V and 0 from J, leaving 9 bases between them. Supplemented by reference TRBV30 and TRBJ1-1, the full variable domain reads SQTIHQWPATLVQPVGSPLSLECTVEGTSNPNLYWYRQAAGRGLQLLFYSVGIGQISSEVPQNLSASRPQDRQFILSSKKLLLSDSGFYLCAWSDGQLNTEAFFGQGTRLTVV.

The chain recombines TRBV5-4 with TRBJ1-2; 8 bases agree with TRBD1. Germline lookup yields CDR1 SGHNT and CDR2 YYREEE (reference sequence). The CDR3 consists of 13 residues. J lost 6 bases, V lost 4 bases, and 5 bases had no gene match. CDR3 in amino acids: CASSGQGRHGYTF. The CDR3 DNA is TGTGCCAGCAGCGGACAGGGTAGACATGGCTACACCTTC.